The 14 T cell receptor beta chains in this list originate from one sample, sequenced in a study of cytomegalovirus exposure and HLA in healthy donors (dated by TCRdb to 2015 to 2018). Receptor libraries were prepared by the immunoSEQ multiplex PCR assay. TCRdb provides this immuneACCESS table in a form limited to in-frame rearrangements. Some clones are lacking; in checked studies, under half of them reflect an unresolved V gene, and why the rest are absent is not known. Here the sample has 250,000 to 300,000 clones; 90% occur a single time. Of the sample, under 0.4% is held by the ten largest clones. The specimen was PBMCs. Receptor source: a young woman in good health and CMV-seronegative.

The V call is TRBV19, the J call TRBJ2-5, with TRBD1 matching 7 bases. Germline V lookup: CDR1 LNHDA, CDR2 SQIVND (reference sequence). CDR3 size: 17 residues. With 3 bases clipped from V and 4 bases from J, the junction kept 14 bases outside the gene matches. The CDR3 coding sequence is TGTGCCAGTAGTATGATGAGGGGGCCTCTGCTCGCAGAGACCCAGTACTTC. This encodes CASSMMRGPLLAETQYF. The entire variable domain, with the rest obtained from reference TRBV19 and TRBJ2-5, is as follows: DGGITQSPKYLFRKEGQNVTLSCEQNLNHDAMYWYRQDPGQGLRLIYYSQIVNDFQKGDIAEGYSVSREKKESFPLTVTSAQKNPTAFYLCASSMMRGPLLAETQYFGPGTRLLVL.

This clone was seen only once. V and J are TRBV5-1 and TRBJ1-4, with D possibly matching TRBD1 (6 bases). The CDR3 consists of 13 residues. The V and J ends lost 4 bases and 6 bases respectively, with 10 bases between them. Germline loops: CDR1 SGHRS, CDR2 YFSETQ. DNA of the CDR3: TGCGCCAGCAGCCTCGGGACATATGAAAAACTGTTTTTT. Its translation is CASSLGTYEKLFF.

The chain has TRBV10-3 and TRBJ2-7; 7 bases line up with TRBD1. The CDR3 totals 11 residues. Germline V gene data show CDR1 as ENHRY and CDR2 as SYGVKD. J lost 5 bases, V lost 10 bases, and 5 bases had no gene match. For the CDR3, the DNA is TGTGCCACAGCTACAGGGGACGAGCAGTACGTC. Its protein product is CATATGDEQYV.

The CDR3 nucleotides read TGTGCCAGCAGCTTAGGTCCAGGGGGGATCAATGAGCAGTTCTTC. Its protein is CASSLGPGGINEQFF. This chain joins TRBV7-6 and TRBJ2-1, with a weak D call TRBD1 (7 bases). This CDR3 spans 15 amino acids. Trimming pared 1 base from V and 6 bases from J, leaving 13 bases between. CDR1 and CDR2 from the germline V gene are SGHVS and FNYEAQ.

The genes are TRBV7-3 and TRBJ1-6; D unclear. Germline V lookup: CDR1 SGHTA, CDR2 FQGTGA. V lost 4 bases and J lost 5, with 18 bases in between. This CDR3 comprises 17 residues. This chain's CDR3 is CASSSSPLGAHNSPLHF. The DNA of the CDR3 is TGTGCCAGCAGCTCCTCTCCTTTAGGAGCGCATAATTCACCCCTCCACTTT. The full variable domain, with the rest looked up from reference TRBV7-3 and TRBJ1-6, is GAGVSQTPSNKVTEKGKYVELRCDPISGHTALYWYRQSLGQGPEFLIYFQGTGAADDSGLPNDRFFAVRPEGSVSTLKIQRTERGDSAVYLCASSSSPLGAHNSPLHFGNGTRLTVT.

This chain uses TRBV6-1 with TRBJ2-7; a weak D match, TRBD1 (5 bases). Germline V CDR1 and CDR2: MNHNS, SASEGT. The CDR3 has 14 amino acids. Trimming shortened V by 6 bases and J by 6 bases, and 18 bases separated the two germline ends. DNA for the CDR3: TGTGCCAGCAGGATGGACACTATCCTAGGCGAGCAGTACGTC. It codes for CASRMDTILGEQYV.

The CDR3 loop is CASSARDRDTGRDWNEQFF. The CDR3 nucleotides read TGTGCCAGCAGCGCCCGGGACAGGGACACAGGTAGGGATTGGAATGAGCAGTTCTTC. The chain is built from TRBV7-9 and TRBJ2-1, with 9 bases identical to TRBD1. Trimming cost V 5 bases and J 7 bases; bases outside gene matches: 21. The CDR3 contains 19 residues. Germline CDR1 is SEHNR and CDR2 is FQNEAQ (reference sequence).

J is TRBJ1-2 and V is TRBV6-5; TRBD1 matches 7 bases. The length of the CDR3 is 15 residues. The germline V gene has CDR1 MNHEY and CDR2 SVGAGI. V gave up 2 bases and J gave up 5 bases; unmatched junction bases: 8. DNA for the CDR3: TGTGCCAGCAGTTACGCGGGGACAGCCGGGTATGGCTACACCTTC. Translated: CASSYAGTAGYGYTF.

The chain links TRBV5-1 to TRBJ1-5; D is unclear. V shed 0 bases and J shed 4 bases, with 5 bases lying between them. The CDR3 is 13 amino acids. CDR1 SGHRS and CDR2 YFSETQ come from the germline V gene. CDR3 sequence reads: CASSLDGNQPQHF. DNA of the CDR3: TGCGCCAGCAGCTTGGACGGGAATCAGCCCCAGCATTTT.

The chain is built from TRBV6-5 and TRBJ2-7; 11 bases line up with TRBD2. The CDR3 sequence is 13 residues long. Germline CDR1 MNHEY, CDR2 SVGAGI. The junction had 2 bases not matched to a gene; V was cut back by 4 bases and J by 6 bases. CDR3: CASSLLAGGEQYV. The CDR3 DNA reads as TGTGCCAGCAGTTTGCTAGCGGGGGGCGAGCAGTACGTC.

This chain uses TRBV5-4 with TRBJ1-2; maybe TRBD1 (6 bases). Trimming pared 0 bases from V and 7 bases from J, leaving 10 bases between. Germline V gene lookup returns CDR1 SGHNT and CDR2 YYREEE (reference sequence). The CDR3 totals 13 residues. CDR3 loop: CASSLGGLGGYTF. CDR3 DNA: TGTGCCAGCAGCTTGGGGGGGCTGGGTGGCTACACCTTC.

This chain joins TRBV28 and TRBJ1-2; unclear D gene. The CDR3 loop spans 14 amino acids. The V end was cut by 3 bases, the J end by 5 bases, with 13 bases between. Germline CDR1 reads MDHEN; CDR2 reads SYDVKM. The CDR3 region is CASSFSHRSYGYTF. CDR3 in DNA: TGTGCCAGCAGTTTTTCCCACAGATCGTATGGCTACACCTTC.

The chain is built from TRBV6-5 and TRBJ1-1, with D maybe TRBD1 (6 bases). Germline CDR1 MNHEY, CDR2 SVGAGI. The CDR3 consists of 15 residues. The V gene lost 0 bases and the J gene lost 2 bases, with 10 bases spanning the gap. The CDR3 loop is CASSYSDRTNTEAFF. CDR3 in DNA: TGTGCCAGCAGTTACTCTGACAGGACTAACACTGAAGCTTTCTTT.

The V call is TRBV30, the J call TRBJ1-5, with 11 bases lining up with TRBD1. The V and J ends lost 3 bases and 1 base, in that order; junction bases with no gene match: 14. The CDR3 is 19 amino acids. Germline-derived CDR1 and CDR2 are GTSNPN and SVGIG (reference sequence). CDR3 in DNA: TGTGCCTGGAGCCACGTCCCGGGACAGGGGGAAAGGAGCAATCAGCCCCAGCATTTT. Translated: CAWSHVPGQGERSNQPQHF.